This T cell receptor beta chain was found in a study of metastatic and nonmetastatic thyroid tumors. Study in general: Malignant and benign thyroid patients had repertoires compared in peripheral blood and tumor or nodule tissue.

As originally analysed: The study took CDR3 differences across clinicopathological groups and made a distant-metastasis classifier for papillary thyroid cancer from them. With MiXCR, TCRdb called clones anew from the PCR reads. These V and J calls are TCRdb output, not the study's own analysis. The table lists approximately 35,000 clones, about 20% of them singletons. The table lists this clone with a few counts. The antigen is undetermined. Thyroid surgery had not been preceded by any treatment in any patient. CDR1 SGHAT and CDR2 FQDESV come from the germline V gene (reference sequence). This CDR3 spans 16 amino acids. V lost 5 bases to trimming and J lost 2 bases; unmatched junction nucleotides: 8. Points from the study as a whole: In both blood and tumor samples, TCR beta diversity was reported significantly higher for malignant than benign nodules.

The specimen was tumor tissue. The clonotype originates from a male donor with papillary thyroid cancer or a benign thyroid nodule (not recorded which). Some clones in this sample may be carry-over from other donors' samples. The J gene is TRBJ1-5, the V gene TRBV11-1; 8 bases agree with TRBD1. The CDR3 loop is CASSLIQGGGNQPQHF. The CDR3 coding sequence is TGTGCCAGCAGCCTTATACAGGGGGGGGGCAATCAGCCCCAGCATTTT.